One and the same sample provided the 25 T cell receptor beta chains below, sequenced in a study of beta chain features in type 1 diabetes (dated by TCRdb to the late 2010s). The library relied on the immunoSEQ multiplex PCR assay. The High Capacity cDNA Reverse Transcription Kit was used to reverse transcribe all of the isolated RNA, meaning that expressed TCRB transcripts were what got sequenced. Entries here come from immuneACCESS through TCRdb and include only in-frame sequences with V and J called. Some clones fail to appear in such tables; in the studies checked, an unresolved V gene covers under half of the shortfall, and the cause of the remainder is unknown. The sample yields 200,000 to 250,000 clones; about 14% were counted once. The ten largest clones capture about 0.027% of the sample. Sequencing used naive CD4+ T cells from blood. Taken with the paper, the label for cell subset or site translates to: true naive CD4+ T cells. These receptors all stem from a middle-aged woman in good health.

The V gene is TRBV11-2, the J gene TRBJ2-1; TRBD2 matches 8 bases. Germline V lookup: CDR1 SGHAT, CDR2 FQNNGV. V dropped 5 bases and J dropped 2; count of bases not matched to a gene: 5. CDR3 length: 15 residues. The CDR3 spells CASSKDGGAYNEQFF. DNA for the CDR3: TGTGCCAGCAGCAAAGACGGGGGGGCCTACAATGAGCAGTTCTTC.

The chain links TRBV6-5 to TRBJ2-7; D gene unclear. Germline lookup yields CDR1 MNHEY and CDR2 SVGAGI. The CDR3 length is 14 residues. V lost 4 bases to trimming and J lost 3 bases, with 13 bases between them. The CDR3 DNA sequence: TGTGCCAGCAGTTTAACTGGGCCCCTCTACGAGCAGTACTTC. This gives the protein CASSLTGPLYEQYF.

The rearrangement joins TRBV19 to TRBJ2-7; maybe TRBD2 (5 bases). The germline V gene has CDR1 LNHDA and CDR2 SQIVND (reference sequence). V was trimmed by 3 bases and J by 2 bases, leaving 8 bases between them. CDR3 length: 13 amino acids. CDR3 region: CASSMEETYEQYF. CDR3 sequence (DNA): TGTGCCAGTAGTATGGAGGAAACCTACGAGCAGTACTTC.

Written as DNA, the CDR3 is TGTGCCAGCAGCTTGCCGAAGGGGACAGGGACCGAGCAGTACTTC. Translating it yields CASSLPKGTGTEQYF. The chain recombines TRBV5-4 with TRBJ2-7, with 9 bases that match TRBD1. With V trimmed by 1 base and J by 6 bases, 8 bases remained unmatched. Germline loops: CDR1 SGHNT, CDR2 YYREEE (reference sequence). This CDR3 is built from 15 residues.

The chain has TRBV19 and TRBJ1-2; D ambiguous. Germline V gene data show CDR1 as LNHDA and CDR2 as SQIVND (reference sequence). Trimming left V 3 bases short and J 0 bases short, with 11 bases between. The CDR3 has 15 amino acids. CDR3 DNA: TGTGCCAGTAGTATGCGGCCTGACTCTAACTATGGCTACACCTTC. It codes for CASSMRPDSNYGYTF.

The chain carries TRBV5-1 and TRBJ2-3; 7 bases are a match to TRBD1. Per the germline V gene, CDR1 is SGHRS and CDR2 is YFSETQ. The CDR3 extends over 16 amino acids. V shed 0 bases, J shed 3 bases, and the junction held 7 bases outside the gene matches. The CDR3 loop reads CASSLEGDRGTDTQYF. In DNA, the CDR3 is TGCGCCAGCAGCTTGGAGGGGGACAGAGGTACAGATACGCAGTATTTT.

This clone was seen a handful of times. The chain couples TRBV13 to TRBJ2-6; D not resolved. Germline loops: CDR1 PRHDT, CDR2 FYEKMQ (reference sequence). V lost 6 bases, J lost 0 bases, and 6 bases lay in between. This CDR3 has 14 amino acids. The CDR3, as DNA: TGTGCCAGCAGTACCAGCTCTGGGGCCAACGTCCTGACTTTC. This codes for CASSTSSGANVLTF. The full variable domain, in which reference TRBV13 and TRBJ2-6 provide the parts outside the CDR3, is AAGVIQSPRHLIKEKRETATLKCYPIPRHDTVYWYQQGPGQDPQFLISFYEKMQSDKGSIPDRFSAQQFSDYHSELNMSSLELGDSALYFCASSTSSGANVLTFGAGSRLTVL.

This clone was counted between two and nine times. This rearrangement joins TRBV2 to TRBJ2-3; 8 nucleotides align to TRBD1. Losses at the gene ends were 4 bases for V and 1 base for J; bases not matched to a gene: 4. Germline-derived CDR1 and CDR2 are SNHLY and FYNNEI. CDR3 length: 15 amino acids. CDR3 protein: CASSVTGGGTDTQYF. The CDR3 bases are TGTGCCAGCAGTGTCACAGGGGGAGGCACAGATACGCAGTATTTT.

V gene TRBV5-4 combines with J gene TRBJ1-5; unclear D gene. The germline CDR1 and CDR2 sequences are SGHNT and YYREEE (reference sequence). The CDR3 contains 15 residues. V lost 0 bases, J lost 0 bases, and 7 bases lay in between. CDR3 DNA sequence: TGTGCCAGCAGCTTGGAACCCTATAGCAATCAGCCCCAGCATTTT. Encoded protein: CASSLEPYSNQPQHF.

This clone was detected a few times. The rearrangement joins TRBV13 to TRBJ1-1; 9 bases match TRBD1. Unmatched junction bases numbered 6, after V lost 4 bases and J lost 6 bases. The CDR3 has 14 residues. Germline lookup yields CDR1 PRHDT and CDR2 FYEKMQ (reference sequence). The CDR3 region is CASSSRDRDAEAFF. CDR3 sequence (DNA): TGTGCCAGCAGCTCCCGGGACAGGGACGCTGAAGCTTTCTTT.

The chain combines TRBV9 with TRBJ1-1; 10 positions match TRBD1. Trimming removed 0 bases from V and 5 bases from J; junction bases left unmatched: 4. The CDR3 runs to 15 residues. The germline V gene has CDR1 SGDLS and CDR2 YYNGEE. This CDR3 reads CASSVGQGARTEAFF. CDR3 DNA: TGTGCCAGCAGCGTAGGACAGGGGGCTAGAACTGAAGCTTTCTTT.

V and J are TRBV7-2 and TRBJ2-7; a possible D gene is TRBD2 (6 bases). The CDR3 extends over 15 amino acids. Germline lookup yields CDR1 SGHTA and CDR2 FQGNSA. V lost 5 bases and J 7 bases, leaving 21 bases between the germline ends. The CDR3 is CASSPQLGRTREQYF. CDR3 nucleotides: TGTGCCAGCAGCCCCCAGTTGGGGAGGACGCGGGAGCAGTACTTC.

This clone was seen a few times. The rearrangement joins TRBV2 to TRBJ1-1; 8 nucleotides agree with TRBD1. With 6 bases clipped from V and 7 bases from J, the junction kept 4 bases outside the gene matches. The CDR3 has 12 amino acids. Germline V CDR1 and CDR2: SNHLY, FYNNEI. Written as DNA, the CDR3 is TGTGCCAGCAGCGGACAGGGAGGTGAAGCTTTCTTT. It is translated as CASSGQGGEAFF.

J is TRBJ2-5 and V is TRBV7-2, with a tentative D call TRBD2 (7 bases). This CDR3 is 15 amino acids long. Germline V gene data show CDR1 as SGHTA and CDR2 as FQGNSA. V was shortened by 1 base and J by 4 bases, with 13 bases between the two germline ends. Written as DNA, the CDR3 is TGTGCCAGCAGCTTAGGCGGGGGAGGGGGAGAGACCCAGTACTTC. As protein: CASSLGGGGGETQYF.

This clone was picked up a small number of times. The chain has TRBV2 and TRBJ2-7; TRBD1 matches at 10 bases. In germline, CDR1 is SNHLY, CDR2 FYNNEI. The ends lost 8 bases at V and 4 bases at J; junction bases unmatched: 5. The CDR3 sequence is 13 residues long. The CDR3 reads CASHPGQGYEQYF. Written as DNA, the CDR3 is TGTGCCAGCCACCCGGGACAGGGGTACGAGCAGTACTTC.

The chain is built from TRBV11-2 and TRBJ1-1; D might be TRBD1 (5 bases). CDR1 is SGHAT, CDR2 FQNNGV, per germline. The CDR3 is 15 residues long. The germline V and J ends were trimmed by 2 bases and 3 bases, with 13 bases remaining between them. CDR3 nucleotide sequence: TGTGCCAGCAGCTTAATCGAAAGGGGTTACACTGAAGCTTTCTTT. Protein: CASSLIERGYTEAFF.

This clone occurred a few times. This chain joins TRBV6-5 and TRBJ2-2, with 10 bases fitting TRBD2. The V and J ends lost 6 bases and 4 bases, in that order; junction bases with no gene match: 2. The CDR3 contains 14 residues. Germline loops: CDR1 MNHEY, CDR2 SVGAGI. The CDR3: CASSRTSGTGELFF. CDR3 nucleotide sequence: TGTGCCAGCAGCCGGACTAGCGGCACCGGGGAGCTGTTTTTT.

J is TRBJ1-2 and V is TRBV15, with D hard to call. V lost 5 bases to trimming and J lost 8 bases, with 18 bases between them. CDR1 is LNHNV and CDR2 is YYDKDF in the germline V gene (reference sequence). This CDR3 region has 14 residues. CDR3 DNA sequence: TGTGCCACCAGCCCAGAGCGCCGTTTTCTGGGCTACACCTTC. It specifies CATSPERRFLGYTF.

Only a few counts were recorded for this clone. V usage is TRBV7-2 and J usage is TRBJ1-5, with 10 bases lining up with TRBD1. This CDR3 has 17 amino acids. V gave up 5 bases and J gave up 5 bases; unmatched junction bases: 12. CDR1 is SGHTA and CDR2 is FQGNSA in the germline V gene. The CDR3 DNA reads as TGTGCCAGCAGCCGGATTGCCTGGACAGGGGGGGATCAGCCCCAGCATTTT. This gives the protein CASSRIAWTGGDQPQHF.

A note on this clone: The sample contains more than one DNA sequence encoding this CDR3. The rearrangement uses TRBV11-2 and TRBJ2-3; no firm D call. The germline V gene has CDR1 SGHAT and CDR2 FQNNGV. The CDR3 loop spans 15 amino acids. V was clipped by 1 base and J by 2 bases, with 10 bases between them. The CDR3 here is CASSLGAGSTDTQYF. The CDR3, as DNA: TGTGCCAGCAGCTTAGGGGCAGGATCCACAGATACGCAGTATTTT.

V and J are TRBV6-1 and TRBJ1-5; the match to TRBD1 covers 8 bases. Germline CDR1 and CDR2: MNHNS and SASEGT. After removal of 6 bases from V and 6 bases from J, the junction contained 7 bases not matched to a gene. The CDR3 sequence is 14 residues long. The CDR3 is CASRETGDPQPQHF. In DNA form, the CDR3 reads TGTGCCAGCAGGGAGACAGGGGACCCTCAGCCCCAGCATTTT.

This rearrangement joins TRBV11-2 to TRBJ2-6, with D perhaps TRBD2 (7 bases). The CDR3 runs to 17 residues. Germline V lookup: CDR1 SGHAT, CDR2 FQNNGV. V gave up 2 bases and J gave up 0 bases, with 11 bases separating them. CDR3 residues: CASSLRGANSGANVLTF. The CDR3 DNA is TGTGCCAGCAGCTTACGGGGGGCCAACTCTGGGGCCAACGTCCTGACTTTC.

In its sample, this clone was seen a few times. Other DNA sequences in this specimen translate into the identical CDR3. V and J are TRBV11-2 and TRBJ2-7, with D unclear. The CDR3 has 15 residues. Trimming stripped 1 base from V and 3 bases from J, with 13 bases between. CDR1 is SGHAT, CDR2 FQNNGV, per germline. In DNA form, the CDR3 reads TGTGCCAGCAGCTTAGGGCCGGGTGCGCGCTACGAGCAGTACTTC. Translating it yields CASSLGPGARYEQYF.

This clone has only a few counts. This chain connects TRBV7-2 to TRBJ2-3; D is uncertain. In germline, CDR1 is SGHTA, CDR2 FQGNSA. This CDR3 is 20 amino acids long. Trimming took off 0 bases at V and 0 bases at J, with 22 bases between the two ends. CDR3 DNA: TGTGCCAGCAGCTTAGCTTCACCGCTGCACTACCCCTCCAGCACAGATACGCAGTATTTT. Translated: CASSLASPLHYPSSTDTQYF.

This chain joins TRBV5-4 and TRBJ2-2; 8 positions match TRBD2. The CDR3 is 15 amino acids. Unmatched junction bases numbered 7, after V lost 4 bases and J lost 5 bases. Germline CDR1 SGHNT, CDR2 YYREEE (reference sequence). This CDR3 is CASSRTGLGTGELFF. The CDR3 DNA is TGTGCCAGCAGCCGAACGGGACTAGGTACCGGGGAGCTGTTTTTT. The whole variable domain, remainder taken from reference TRBV5-4 and TRBJ2-2, is ETGVTQSPTHLIKTRGQQVTLRCSSQSGHNTVSWYQQALGQGPQFIFQYYREEENGRGNFPPRFSGLQFPNYSSELNVNALELDDSALYLCASSRTGLGTGELFFGEGSRLTVL.